Presented here are 20 T cell receptor beta chains from one specimen sequenced in a study of OX40 agonist ivuxolimab in advanced cancers. The data were produced by immunoSEQ multiplex PCR, yet TCRdb's version contains in-frame clones alone and is incomplete. The repertoire has 60,000 to 100,000 clones, around 90% of them found once; the top ten carry 0.2% to 0.3%. Sequenced material: CD4+ or CD8+ T cells sorted from blood, taken in a trial of the OX40 agonist ivuxolimab. The source of these receptors is an adult with an advanced solid tumor such as melanoma, head and neck, liver or kidney cancer.

The chain joins TRBV29-1 to TRBJ2-5, with D tentatively TRBD2 (6 bases). The V end was cut by 6 bases, the J end by 4 bases, with 15 bases between. The CDR3 covers 13 residues. From germline, CDR1 is SQVTM and CDR2 ANQGSEA. DNA for the CDR3: TGCAGCGTAAGACTAGGAGGCACAGAGACCCAGTACTTC. Translated, it gives CSVRLGGTETQYF.

V usage is TRBV11-3 and J usage is TRBJ2-3; D perhaps matches TRBD1 (6 bases). The CDR3 has 17 residues. Germline V gives CDR1 SGHNT, CDR2 YENEEA. V lost 1 base to trimming and J lost 2 bases, with 16 bases between them. The CDR3 here is CASSLGDTGQYTDTQYF. The CDR3 DNA is TGTGCCAGCAGCTTAGGGGATACAGGGCAATACACAGATACGCAGTATTTT. The full variable domain, with the rest looked up from reference TRBV11-3 and TRBJ2-3, is EAGVVQSPRYKIIEKKQPVAFWCNPISGHNTLYWYLQNLGQGPELLIRYENEEAVDDSQLPKDRFSAERLKGVDSTLKIQPAELGDSAVYLCASSLGDTGQYTDTQYFGPGTRLTVL.

V is TRBV4-1 and J is TRBJ1-3, with D hard to call. This CDR3 has 15 amino acids. V lost 1 base and J 4 bases, leaving 11 bases between the germline ends. Germline-derived CDR1 and CDR2 are MGHRA and YSYEKL. The CDR3 loop reads CASSQGGGRGNTIYF. The DNA for the CDR3 is TGCGCCAGCAGCCAAGGAGGCGGGAGGGGAAACACCATATATTTT.

The V and J genes are TRBV5-1 and TRBJ2-1; TRBD2 matches 7 bases. Trimming cost V 5 bases and J 4 bases; bases outside gene matches: 9. The CDR3 is 15 residues long. Germline V gene data show CDR1 as SGHRS and CDR2 as YFSETQ. CDR3 coding DNA: TGCGCCAGCAGGGAAACTAGCGAGATTTACAATGAGCAGTTCTTC. Protein sequence: CASRETSEIYNEQFF.

The chain uses TRBV2 and TRBJ1-1; weak D call: TRBD1 (5 bases). CDR1 SNHLY and CDR2 FYNNEI come from the germline V gene. There are 12 residues in the CDR3. V was shortened by 7 bases and J by 2 bases, with 8 bases between the two germline ends. The CDR3 sequence is CASNQGNTEAFF. Written as DNA, the CDR3 is TGTGCCAGCAACCAGGGCAACACTGAAGCTTTCTTT.

The CDR3 nucleotides are TGCGCCAGCAGCTTAGAGGGGACTAACAATGAGCAGTTCTTC. Protein: CASSLEGTNNEQFF. The chain joins TRBV5-1 to TRBJ2-1; 7 bases fit TRBD2. Germline CDR1 is SGHRS and CDR2 is YFSETQ. V lost 2 bases, J lost 5 bases, and 4 bases stayed unmatched. The CDR3 extends over 14 amino acids.

This rearrangement joins TRBV7-6 to TRBJ2-1, with 8 bases fitting TRBD1. Germline assignment: CDR1 SGHVS and CDR2 FNYEAQ. The V gene end was trimmed by 2 bases and the J gene end by 7 bases; junction bases not matched to a gene: 4. The CDR3 has 14 residues. CDR3 bases: TGTGCCAGCAGCTTACAGGGGGCGCTTAATGAGCAGTTCTTC. Protein sequence: CASSLQGALNEQFF. Drawing the rest from reference TRBV7-6 and TRBJ2-1, the complete variable domain is GAGVSQSPRYKVTKRGQDVALRCDPISGHVSLYWYRQALGQGPEFLTYFNYEAQQDKSGLPNDRFSAERPEGSISTLTIQRTEQRDSAMYRCASSLQGALNEQFFGPGTRLTVL.

The V gene is TRBV11-2, the J gene TRBJ1-1; 8 positions agree with TRBD1. The junction had 1 base not matched to a gene; V was cut back by 3 bases and J by 1 base. The CDR3 has 14 amino acids. CDR1 is SGHAT, CDR2 FQNNGV, per germline. CDR3 protein: CASSFGQGNTEAFF. The CDR3 DNA reads as TGTGCCAGCAGCTTCGGACAGGGGAACACTGAAGCTTTCTTT.

The chain recombines TRBV15 with TRBJ2-7; 8 nucleotides agree with TRBD1. The ends lost 3 bases at V and 1 base at J; junction bases unmatched: 2. Germline V gene sequence: CDR1 LNHNV, CDR2 YYDKDF (reference sequence). This CDR3 contains 14 residues. The DNA for the CDR3 is TGTGCCACCAGCAGGAGGACAGGGTCCTACGAGCAGTACTTC. The encoded protein is CATSRRTGSYEQYF.

The V and J genes are TRBV6-5 and TRBJ2-7; the D is unclear. The CDR3 runs 16 residues. V dropped 0 bases and J dropped 0 bases, with 12 bases sitting between them. From germline, CDR1 is MNHEY and CDR2 SVGAGI. The CDR3 region is CASSYSRWPSSYEQYF. In DNA form, the CDR3 reads TGTGCCAGCAGTTACTCACGTTGGCCGAGCTCCTACGAGCAGTACTTC.

The V call is TRBV11-3, the J call TRBJ2-5, with 7 nucleotides matching TRBD1. Trimming cost V 4 bases and J 5 bases; bases outside gene matches: 4. This CDR3 is 13 amino acids long. The V gene's germline CDR1 is SGHNT and CDR2 YENEEA. The CDR3 DNA reads TGTGCCAGCAGCTCCACCAGGGGGGAGACCCAGTACTTC. Translation gives CASSSTRGETQYF.

The chain combines TRBV5-6 with TRBJ1-4; 9 nucleotides match TRBD1. V shed 7 bases and J 8 bases; nucleotides not matched to a gene: 6. The CDR3 spans 13 residues. The germline V gene has CDR1 SGHDT and CDR2 YYEEEE. CDR3 in amino acids: CASGGQGGEKLFF. The CDR3 bases are TGTGCCAGCGGGGGACAGGGTGGGGAAAAACTGTTTTTT.

The rearrangement links TRBV19 to TRBJ2-7, with unresolved D. CDR3 length equals 15 residues. The V end lost 7 bases, the J end lost 0 bases, and 16 bases lay between the germline ends. The germline gives CDR1 LNHDA, CDR2 SQIVND (reference sequence). The CDR3 region has the DNA TGTGCCAGTACCACATGGCAGCACCTCTCCTACGAGCAGTACTTC. It encodes CASTTWQHLSYEQYF. Based on the CDR3 plus reference TRBV19 and TRBJ2-7, the full variable domain is DGGITQSPKYLFRKEGQNVTLSCEQNLNHDAMYWYRQDPGQGLRLIYYSQIVNDFQKGDIAEGYSVSREKKESFPLTVTSAQKNPTAFYLCASTTWQHLSYEQYFGPGTRLTVT.

The V call is TRBV7-9, the J call TRBJ1-3; no clear D. CDR1 is SEHNR and CDR2 is FQNEAQ in the germline V gene (reference sequence). V lost 4 bases and J 0 bases, leaving 10 bases between the germline ends. The CDR3 length is 15 residues. This CDR3 reads CASSSRLSSGNTIYF. The DNA of the CDR3 is TGTGCCAGCAGCTCAAGGTTAAGCTCTGGAAACACCATATATTTT.

This clone was observed a single time. This chain links TRBV11-3 with TRBJ2-2, with no clear D. Germline CDR1 reads SGHNT; CDR2 reads YENEEA. V was pared by 6 bases and J by 1 base, with 9 bases between. This CDR3 spans 14 amino acids. The CDR3 DNA sequence: TGTGCCAGCAGTGGTCTCTGGAACACCGGGGAGCTGTTTTTT. Translated, it gives CASSGLWNTGELFF.

This chain uses TRBV19 with TRBJ1-5; tentatively, D is TRBD1 (5 bases). CDR3 size: 15 residues. V lost 8 bases and J lost 3, with 17 bases in between. Germline loops: CDR1 LNHDA, CDR2 SQIVND (reference sequence). The CDR3 protein is CASFGGWGNNQPQHF. DNA of the CDR3: TGTGCCAGTTTCGGGGGATGGGGAAACAATCAGCCCCAGCATTTT.

This chain connects TRBV18 to TRBJ2-2; D not resolved. The V and J ends lost 2 bases and 0 bases respectively, with 4 bases between them. This CDR3 has 14 residues. The germline CDR1 and CDR2 sequences are KGHSH and LQKENI. The CDR3 loop reads CASSPGANTGELFF. The CDR3 nucleotides are TGTGCCAGCTCACCAGGAGCGAACACCGGGGAGCTGTTTTTT.

The table lists this clone with a count of one. This chain joins TRBV5-4 and TRBJ2-3; 7 nucleotides align to TRBD2. The V gene end was trimmed by 3 bases and the J gene end by 4 bases; junction bases not matched to a gene: 11. There are 16 residues in the CDR3. Germline CDR1 is SGHNT and CDR2 is YYREEE (reference sequence). DNA of the CDR3: TGTGCCAGCAGCTATAGGGCTAGCGGAAGAGCAGATACGCAGTATTTT. As protein: CASSYRASGRADTQYF.

The chain carries TRBV10-2 and TRBJ2-3; 7 nucleotides line up with TRBD2. Trimming took 4 bases from V and 4 from J; bases not matched to a gene: 11. Germline V gene data show CDR1 as WSHSY and CDR2 as SAAADI. The CDR3 runs 16 residues. The CDR3 reads CASSAGEGGSPDTQYF. The CDR3 DNA reads as TGCGCCAGCAGTGCCGGTGAGGGCGGGAGCCCAGATACGCAGTATTTT.

The genes are TRBV27 and TRBJ2-3; the D call may be TRBD1 or TRBD2 (5 bases each). The V gene's germline CDR1 is MNHEY and CDR2 SMNVEV (reference sequence). V was cut by 5 bases and J by 4 bases, with 10 bases left in between. The CDR3 loop spans 13 amino acids. The CDR3 reads CASSLTGPDTQYF. The CDR3 DNA is TGTGCCAGCAGTCTCACGGGACCAGATACGCAGTATTTT.